These 11 T cell receptor beta chains share one sample of origin, sequenced in a study of T cell responses to AZD1222 COVID-19 vaccine. TCRdb's copy holds only in-frame clones and misses some; the assay was immunoSEQ multiplex PCR. The sample yields around 170,000 clones, 91% seen once. This specimen consisted of peripheral blood, obtained on day 0 of AZD1222 vaccination. These TCRs come from an adult in good health.

The genes are TRBV19 and TRBJ2-1; 7 nucleotides align to TRBD2. The junction had 4 bases not matched to a gene; V was cut back by 5 bases and J by 12 bases. Germline CDR1 LNHDA, CDR2 SQIVND (reference sequence). The CDR3 length is 11 residues. The chain's CDR3 is CASSGGVRQFF. Here the CDR3 DNA reads TGTGCCAGTAGTGGGGGGGTCCGGCAGTTCTTC.

V usage is TRBV18 and J usage is TRBJ1-1; weak D call: TRBD1 (5 bases). CDR1 KGHSH and CDR2 LQKENI come from the germline V gene. This CDR3 is 15 amino acids long. Trimming took 3 bases from V and 1 from J, leaving 12 bases between them. In DNA form, the CDR3 reads TGTGCCAGCTCACCCCCGTCAGGGTGGAACACTGAAGCTTTCTTT. Amino acids: CASSPPSGWNTEAFF.

The gene calls are TRBV28 and TRBJ1-5; D is possibly TRBD1 (6 bases). CDR1 is MDHEN and CDR2 is SYDVKM in the germline V gene. The CDR3 totals 17 residues. Trimming left V 7 bases short and J 0 bases short, with 19 bases between. The CDR3 DNA follows: TGTGCCAGCACCGACAGGCAGATTTTGAATAGCAATCAGCCCCAGCATTTT. Translating it yields CASTDRQILNSNQPQHF.

The J gene is TRBJ1-4, the V gene TRBV19; the match to TRBD1 covers 8 bases. The J segment lost 7 bases and the V segment lost 7 bases, leaving 20 bases of the junction unmatched. CDR3 length equals 18 residues. Per the germline V gene, CDR1 is LNHDA and CDR2 is SQIVND (reference sequence). The CDR3 region has the DNA TGTGCCAGTACCCATTCCGGGACAGGCTTGGAGGCGGGTGAAAAACTGTTTTTT. Its protein is CASTHSGTGLEAGEKLFF.

The chain joins TRBV15 to TRBJ1-5; D perhaps matches TRBD1 (6 bases). The ends were cut back, 1 base at V and 7 bases at J, with 11 bases in the middle. In germline, CDR1 is LNHNV, CDR2 YYDKDF (reference sequence). The CDR3 runs 14 residues. CDR3 sequence (DNA): TGTGCCACCAGCAGAGCAGGGGCAGAACAGCCCCAGCATTTT. Translation: CATSRAGAEQPQHF.

The gene calls are TRBV10-1 and TRBJ1-3; D possibly corresponds to TRBD1 (5 bases). The germline V gene encodes CDR1 WNHNN and CDR2 SYGVQD (reference sequence). Trimming stripped 6 bases from V and 0 bases from J, with 27 bases between. The CDR3 spans 20 residues. The CDR3 DNA reads as TGCGCCAGCAGACCTGGTTATAGGGGTCCGGGCCACGGCTCTGGAAACACCATATATTTT. Its protein product is CASRPGYRGPGHGSGNTIYF.

Details on this clone: Other nucleotide sequences from this sample produce the same CDR3. The rearrangement joins TRBV28 to TRBJ2-7; D is ambiguous. This CDR3 is built from 11 residues. V was shortened by 5 bases and J by 4 bases, with 6 bases between the two germline ends. CDR1 and CDR2 (germline): MDHEN, SYDVKM. The CDR3 loop is CASSLNYEQYF. CDR3 nucleotides: TGTGCCAGCAGTCTGAATTACGAGCAGTACTTC.

V gene TRBV7-9 combines with J gene TRBJ1-2; D possibly corresponds to TRBD1 (5 bases). Trimming took off 5 bases at V and 5 bases at J, with 18 bases between the two ends. The CDR3 is 15 amino acids. In germline, CDR1 is SEHNR, CDR2 FQNEAQ (reference sequence). The CDR3 DNA sequence: TGTGCCAGCAGCCCTTTGAGCAGGGCGGGATATGGCTACACCTTC. It translates to CASSPLSRAGYGYTF.

The chain recombines TRBV4-3 with TRBJ2-1; 7 bases match TRBD2. The junction had 9 bases not matched to a gene; V was cut back by 3 bases and J by 7 bases. The CDR3 contains 15 residues. Germline assignment: CDR1 LGHNA and CDR2 YSLEER. The CDR3 protein is CASSQGLAEHNEQFF. As DNA, the CDR3 is TGCGCCAGCAGCCAGGGGCTAGCGGAGCATAATGAGCAGTTCTTC.

The gene calls are TRBV19 and TRBJ2-1, with 13 nucleotides matching TRBD2. The V gene's germline CDR1 is LNHDA and CDR2 SQIVND (reference sequence). With V trimmed by 5 bases and J by 2 bases, 12 bases remained unmatched. The CDR3 covers 19 residues. For the CDR3, the DNA is TGTGCCAGTAGTCCACGGGGGACTAGCGGGAAACGCCCCTACAATGAGCAGTTCTTC. Protein: CASSPRGTSGKRPYNEQFF. Full variable domain (rest looked up from reference TRBV19 and TRBJ2-1): DGGITQSPKYLFRKEGQNVTLSCEQNLNHDAMYWYRQDPGQGLRLIYYSQIVNDFQKGDIAEGYSVSREKKESFPLTVTSAQKNPTAFYLCASSPRGTSGKRPYNEQFFGPGTRLTVL.

Here the CDR3 reads CASSFRGQSNEQFF. CDR3 coding DNA: TGCGCCAGCAGCTTCAGAGGACAGAGCAATGAGCAGTTCTTC. The chain employs TRBV5-1 and TRBJ2-1, with a weak D call TRBD1 (6 bases). Between the trimmed V and J ends, which lost 2 bases and 6 bases, there was a span of 12 bases. The CDR3 extends over 14 amino acids. CDR1 and CDR2 from the germline V gene are SGHRS and YFSETQ.